One T cell receptor (beta chain) is described in this entry. The clone's antigen remains unknown. The input lacks base qualities; no much larger clone sits a single base away. All donors were healthy Caucasians. The twin cohort comprised three pairs of female monozygotic twins, all aged about 18 to 30 years. Peripheral blood mononuclear cells were used as the source from which RNA for TCR libraries was isolated. This specimen comes from a study of identical twins (dated by TCRdb to 2015 to 2016). Looking at the study overall: To test whether fetal clonotypes persist, the study used deep sequencing on TCR alpha and beta repertoires from monozygotic twins, unrelated adults of various ages, and cord blood. Replicate twin experiments were performed at different times using different library preparation protocols to rule out contamination.

General findings and caveats noted by the study authors: Because the same donors could not be followed over many years, conclusions were based on cross-sectional statistical analysis. Zero-insertion analyses could be partly confounded by invariant T cells such as MAIT and iNKT, although diverse VJ usage argued against such confounding for most clonotypes. Compared with coincidental sharing between unrelated individuals, out-of-frame TCR alpha sequences shared between twins showed an excess of sequences with low generation probability. Excess twin sharing in beta out-of-frame sequences was weaker because fewer shared sequences lowered the signal-to-noise ratio. Out-of-frame TCR alpha sharing in monozygotic twins was systematically underestimated by recombination models, whereas sharing between unrelated individuals was in agreement with the recombination models. Fewer insertions were carried by abundant cord blood beta clonotypes; a weaker similar trend was observed in young adult naive repertoires, while no such trend was observed in memory repertoires.

CDR1 SEHNR and CDR2 FQNEAQ were looked up in the germline V gene (reference sequence). Including cysteine and phenylalanine, the CDR3 has 13 amino acids. CDR3 DNA only is kept here, 39 bases in frame from base 1. V trim: 11 bases; J trim: 4 bases; unmatched bases: 6. The library was built by means of 5' RACE. The sequencer listed for this sample is Illumina HiSeq 2000. Template switching introduced a universal primer binding site; the final cDNA contained a unique molecular identifier, enabling accurate counting of TCR cDNA molecules. Specific primers in the conserved constant-segment region were used to synthesize first-strand cDNA for TCR alpha and beta chains. To control for contamination, each cDNA library was double barcoded with a SMART-Mk sample barcode plus Illumina barcodes. TruSeq adapter sequences, together with Illumina sample barcodes, were added in two successive PCR steps. Sequencing of the TCR alpha and beta cDNA libraries was done on the Illumina HiSeq platform using custom primers. The published analysis was carried out like this. MiGEC processed the raw reads to extract unique molecular identifiers, while MiXCR was used to determine the CDR3 positions. For each individual, recombination models were inferred using an EM algorithm with the repgenHMM and IGoR tools. The tcR package in R was used for shared clonotype analysis, with sharing normalized by the product of cloneset sizes. Out-of-frame nonproductive sequences were analyzed to study raw recombination free of thymic and clonal selection effects. TCRdb reworked the public reads: Q25 trimming with fastp, MiXCR clone assembly, productive beta chains retained. For every CDR3 protein sequence, its rows merge into one entry that carries the most common genes and DNA. These V and J calls rely on TCRdb rather than the paper's analysis. The sample includes fewer than 900,000 distinct CDR3 sequences, with over 15% observed a single time. The ten largest make up less than 15% of the sample.

The same data also contributed to another study, on T cells expressing NK-cell markers. As that second paper reports: Three sorted T-cell subsets (CD3+CD56+NKG2C+, CD3+CD56+NKG2C- and CD3+CD56-NKG2C+) from 7 to 9 donors had their TCR beta-chain repertoires profiled. Of the eight sequenced donors, seven were found to be HCMV-seropositive and one was found to be HCMV-seronegative. To restrict sorting to alphabetaTCR-expressing T cells, an anti-gammadeltaTCR antibody was added in several experiments. In a handful of donors, the dominant CD3+CD56+NKG2C+ clonotypes were among the top 10 CD8+ clonotypes and accounted for about 1.0-7.0% of CD8+ T cells. Those dominant clonotypes were again the most abundant among CD3+CD56-NKG2C+ cells in several donors, at roughly 25-60.1%. It remained unclear whether the expanded NKG2C-expressing T cell clones were specific for HCMV antigens. Randomly selected healthy volunteers, three men and five women, were used as the eight sequenced donors. A commercial ELISA kit detecting HCMV-specific IgG in serum was used to determine HCMV serostatus. For over five donors, unsorted PBMC were also used to sequence bulk peripheral blood T-cell repertoires. Reads were demultiplexed and grouped by UMI with MIGEC, and clonotypes were assembled and quantified with MiTCR. To exclude erroneous sequences, any TCR cDNA sequence not supported by at least two reads was discarded. Downstream repertoire analysis used the tcR package, and clonotypes were matched across fractions by CDR3 nucleotide sequence plus V segment. VDJmatch was used to annotate antigen specificity against VDJdb, with one amino acid substitution in CDR3 permitted.

This sequence originates from a woman younger than 30 in good health. Here the chain combines TRBV7-9 and TRBJ2-2; 8 bases in the middle match TRBD2. Sequencing was performed on PBMCs. CDR3 loop: CAGKRGFTGELFF. The nucleotides read TGTGCCGGAAAGCGGGGGTTCACCGGGGAGCTGTTTTTT.